This T cell receptor beta chain was recovered during a study of blood T cell repertoires in COVID-19. Turning to the study itself: Specimens from acute and convalescent COVID-19 originated in the United States, Italy and Spain. In each case, the material was cDNA or gDNA derived from T cells, B-cell-depleted T cells, or PBMCs.

This clone was found once. V dropped 3 bases and J dropped 6 bases, with 17 bases sitting between them. The CDR3 extends over 15 amino acids. CDR1 and CDR2 (germline): SGHRS, YFSETQ. Only in-frame clones appear in the TCRdb table, and some are missing; sequencing was by immunoSEQ multiplex PCR. The table records around 170,000 clones, 70% to 90% of them present only once. The receptor was derived from a man aged 55 to 70 with acute or convalescent COVID-19. The sequencing sample was made of peripheral blood. The gene calls are TRBV5-1 and TRBJ2-3; tentatively, D is TRBD2 (6 bases). DNA of the CDR3: TGCGCCAGCAGCTCATCCCCCGGGGGTGGGGATACGCAGTATTTT. This codes for CASSSSPGGGDTQYF.